Presented here are 30 T cell receptor beta chains from one specimen sequenced in a study of blood T cell repertoires in COVID-19. Sequenced by immunoSEQ multiplex PCR; TCRdb stores in-frame clones only, minus some. The top ten hold roughly 57% of the sample, which has 24,000 or so clones, around 85% seen once. The material sequenced was peripheral blood. These receptors were taken from a woman older than 75 with acute or convalescent COVID-19.

The chain links TRBV2 to TRBJ1-2; TRBD1 matches at 8 bases. The V gene's germline CDR1 is SNHLY and CDR2 FYNNEI. Losses at the gene ends were 7 bases for V and 5 bases for J; bases not matched to a gene: 9. The length of the CDR3 is 14 residues. The CDR3 protein is CASTKDREGYGYTF. CDR3 DNA: TGTGCCAGCACCAAGGACAGGGAGGGATATGGCTACACCTTC.

J is TRBJ2-7 and V is TRBV27, with a weak D call TRBD1 (6 bases). CDR3 size: 14 residues. CDR1 is MNHEY, CDR2 SMNVEV, per germline (reference sequence). The germline V and J ends were trimmed by 2 bases and 6 bases, with 14 bases remaining between them. DNA for the CDR3: TGTGCCAGCAGTTTAGTCAGGGGCAGCCGCGAGCAGTACTTC. Protein sequence: CASSLVRGSREQYF.

The chain carries TRBV29-1 and TRBJ1-1, with 7 bases aligning to TRBD1. The V segment lost 6 bases and the J segment 4 bases; nucleotides outside the gene matches: 8. The CDR3 is 13 residues long. Germline V gene sequence: CDR1 SQVTM, CDR2 ANQGSEA. This chain's CDR3 is CSVQRQGGTEAFF. The CDR3 DNA reads TGCAGCGTCCAACGACAGGGAGGCACTGAAGCTTTCTTT.

This chain links TRBV7-2 with TRBJ2-1; D is unresolved. The CDR3 length is 13 residues. The germline gives CDR1 SGHTA, CDR2 FQGNSA. V was cut by 4 bases and J by 2 bases, with 6 bases left in between. The CDR3: CASSSRAYNEQFF. CDR3 coding DNA: TGTGCCAGCAGCTCGAGAGCCTACAATGAGCAGTTCTTC. The entire variable domain, with the rest obtained from reference TRBV7-2 and TRBJ2-1, is as follows: GAGVSQSPSNKVTEKGKDVELRCDPISGHTALYWYRQSLGQGLEFLIYFQGNSAPDKSGLPSDRFSAERTGGSVSTLTIQRTQQEDSAVYLCASSSRAYNEQFFGPGTRLTVL.

This chain connects TRBV15 to TRBJ2-1; perhaps TRBD1 as D (5 bases). V was trimmed by 3 bases and J by 6 bases, leaving 12 bases between them. There are 14 residues in the CDR3. Germline V lookup: CDR1 LNHNV, CDR2 YYDKDF (reference sequence). CDR3 loop: CATSSAQVGNEQFF. In DNA form, the CDR3 reads TGTGCCACCAGCAGTGCACAGGTAGGCAATGAGCAGTTCTTC.

In DNA form, the CDR3 reads TGTGCCTGGAGCCGAAGAGTGACTGGGGCCAACGTCCTGACTTTC. Translation: CAWSRRVTGANVLTF. The chain is built from TRBV30 and TRBJ2-6; no reliable D call. Germline values: CDR1 GTSNPN, CDR2 SVGIG (reference sequence). The V end was cut by 3 bases, the J end by 2 bases, with 11 bases between. The CDR3 runs 15 residues.

This clone came up a few times. The rearrangement links TRBV6-2 or TRBV6-3 to TRBJ2-1; no firm D call. CDR1 and CDR2 (germline): MNHEY, SVGEGT. This CDR3 is built from 12 residues. V dropped 0 bases and J dropped 10 bases, with 7 bases sitting between them. This CDR3 is CASSYSASEQFF. For the CDR3, the DNA is TGTGCCAGCAGTTACTCGGCATCCGAGCAGTTCTTC.

This chain links TRBV6-2 or TRBV6-3 with TRBJ1-2; 7 bases match TRBD1. The germline gives CDR1 MNHEY, CDR2 SVGEGT. The CDR3 is 15 amino acids. V was pared by 4 bases and J by 7 bases, with 12 bases of the junction left unmatched. CDR3 amino acids: CASSSPDRAVAGYTF. DNA for the CDR3: TGTGCCAGCAGTTCGCCCGACAGGGCCGTGGCTGGCTACACCTTC.

This clone was observed a handful of times. J is TRBJ1-2 and V is TRBV18; no clear D gene. Trimming stripped 3 bases from V and 3 bases from J, with 5 bases between. This CDR3 has 12 amino acids. From germline, CDR1 is KGHSH and CDR2 LQKENI. The DNA of the CDR3 is TGTGCCAGCTCACCCCCCGACTATGGCTACACCTTC. The encoded protein is CASSPPDYGYTF.

This sequence joins TRBV3-1 (or the pseudogene TRBV3-2) and TRBJ2-7; 10 nucleotides agree with TRBD1. Germline V gene lookup returns CDR1 LGHDT and CDR2 YNNKEL (reference sequence). The CDR3 length is 16 residues. With V trimmed by 1 base and J by 7 bases, 10 bases remained unmatched. The CDR3 coding sequence is TGTGCCAGCAGCCAAGCGATGGGACAGGGGTCGAAAGAGCAGTACTTC. Translation gives CASSQAMGQGSKEQYF.

V and J are TRBV7-2 and TRBJ1-1; TRBD1 might be the D (6 bases). Per germline, CDR1 SGHTA and CDR2 FQGNSA. The ends were cut back, 1 base at V and 5 bases at J, with 8 bases in the middle. The CDR3 is 13 amino acids. CDR3 in DNA: TGTGCCAGCAGCTTAGACAGGGAAACTGAAGCTTTCTTT. This translates into CASSLDRETEAFF.

This clone occurred once. The rearrangement links TRBV18 to TRBJ1-2; weak D call: TRBD1 (5 bases). The CDR3 runs 13 residues. V was shortened by 5 bases and J by 3 bases, with 10 bases between the two germline ends. CDR1 is KGHSH, CDR2 LQKENI, per germline. The CDR3 spells CASSIDRDYGYTF. CDR3 nucleotides: TGTGCCAGCTCAATAGACAGAGACTATGGCTACACCTTC.

The CDR3 loop reads CASSHGTLGGHQPQHF. DNA of the CDR3: TGTGCCAGCAGTCACGGGACACTCGGCGGGCATCAGCCCCAGCATTTT. This chain uses TRBV6-6 with TRBJ1-5; D is perhaps TRBD1 (6 bases). Germline lookup yields CDR1 MNHNY and CDR2 SVGAGI (reference sequence). CDR3 length: 16 amino acids. Trimming took off 5 bases at V and 5 bases at J, with 19 bases between the two ends.

The V gene is TRBV11-3, the J gene TRBJ1-6; possibly TRBD1 for D (6 bases). This CDR3 contains 15 residues. V was shortened by 4 bases and J by 8 bases, with 15 bases between the two germline ends. Germline CDR1 reads SGHNT; CDR2 reads YENEEA. The CDR3 loop reads CASSYSTGRDSPLHF. The CDR3 DNA is TGTGCCAGCAGCTACTCGACAGGTCGGGATTCACCCCTCCACTTT.

CDR3 sequence reads: CASSSPLGQHTGELFF. The CDR3 DNA is TGTGCCAGCAGCTCTCCCCTCGGACAGCACACCGGGGAGCTGTTTTTT. The chain links TRBV5-4 to TRBJ2-2, with D perhaps TRBD1 (6 bases). CDR3 length equals 16 residues. Trimming pared 3 bases from V and 3 bases from J, leaving 15 bases between. The germline gives CDR1 SGHNT, CDR2 YYREEE (reference sequence).

This chain links TRBV20-1 with TRBJ1-1, with a weak D call TRBD1 (5 bases). The CDR3 spans 11 residues. Germline V gives CDR1 DFQATT, CDR2 SNEGSKA (reference sequence). Trimming cost V 3 bases and J 5 bases, with 7 bases left between them. The CDR3: CSARGGTEAFF. In DNA, the CDR3 is TGCAGTGCTAGGGGGGGAACTGAAGCTTTCTTT.

V usage is TRBV7-9 and J usage is TRBJ1-3, with 10 bases matching TRBD1. The V gene end was trimmed by 3 bases and the J gene end by 3 bases; junction bases not matched to a gene: 5. CDR1 and CDR2 (germline): SEHNR, FQNEAQ (reference sequence). This CDR3 region has 16 residues. CDR3 region: CASSLAGDRGGNTIYF. The CDR3 region has the DNA TGTGCCAGCAGCTTGGCGGGGGACAGGGGTGGAAACACCATATATTTT.

The chain is built from TRBV18 and TRBJ1-1; 7 nucleotides match TRBD1. Germline V CDR1 and CDR2: KGHSH, LQKENI. This CDR3 region has 13 residues. V was pared by 6 bases and J by 7 bases, with 8 bases of the junction left unmatched. The CDR3, as DNA: TGTGCCAGCTCTGACAGGGAGGCCCTTGAAGCTTTCTTT. It encodes CASSDREALEAFF.

This clone came up a few times. The rearrangement links TRBV6-5 to TRBJ2-3; D is possibly TRBD2 (6 bases). V lost 5 bases and J lost 7, with 13 bases in between. This CDR3 comprises 13 residues. CDR1 and CDR2 from the germline V gene are MNHEY and SVGAGI. The CDR3, as DNA: TGTGCCAGCAGTCCCCTTGGAGGGAATACGCAGTATTTT. Translating it yields CASSPLGGNTQYF.

The CDR3, as DNA: TGTGCCAGCAGCTCCGGACTAGCTACAGATACGCAGTATTTT. Encoded protein: CASSSGLATDTQYF. The V gene is TRBV7-2, the J gene TRBJ2-3, with 8 bases that match TRBD2. Losses at the gene ends were 4 bases for V and 3 bases for J; bases not matched to a gene: 3. The CDR3 spans 14 residues. The germline gives CDR1 SGHTA, CDR2 FQGNSA.

This chain joins TRBV5-4 and TRBJ2-1; 7 bases are shared with TRBD2. The V gene's germline CDR1 is SGHNT and CDR2 YYREEE (reference sequence). The CDR3 runs 14 residues. Trimming removed 4 bases from V and 3 bases from J; junction bases left unmatched: 4. The CDR3 here is CASSTRDYYNEQFF. CDR3 coding DNA: TGTGCCAGCAGCACTCGGGACTACTACAATGAGCAGTTCTTC.

This chain joins TRBV5-4 and TRBJ2-1, with TRBD1 identical over 7 bases. The CDR3 covers 18 residues. V was pared by 4 bases and J by 3 bases, with 16 bases of the junction left unmatched. Germline CDR1 and CDR2: SGHNT and YYREEE (reference sequence). Written as DNA, the CDR3 is TGTGCCAGCAGCCCAATCATTACCACAGGGGCCCTCTACAATGAGCAGTTCTTC. Translated: CASSPIITTGALYNEQFF.

This rearrangement joins TRBV6-5 to TRBJ1-4; no firm D call. Looked up from germline, CDR1 is MNHEY and CDR2 is SVGAGI. This CDR3 contains 14 residues. V was pared by 4 bases and J by 8 bases, with 14 bases between. CDR3 sequence (DNA): TGTGCCAGCAGTTTGTCGGCAGGTCGGGAAAAACTGTTTTTT. This codes for CASSLSAGREKLFF.

This clone turned up a few times. The chain couples TRBV19 to TRBJ2-1; tentative D call: TRBD1 (5 bases). V was trimmed by 0 bases and J by 9 bases, leaving 12 bases between them. Per the germline V gene, CDR1 is LNHDA and CDR2 is SQIVND (reference sequence). The CDR3 runs to 14 residues. CDR3 loop: CASSIDPWGGEQFF. The CDR3 coding sequence is TGTGCCAGTAGTATAGACCCCTGGGGCGGTGAGCAGTTCTTC.

The rearrangement links TRBV7-2 to TRBJ1-1; no clear D gene. Deletions cut 3 bases from V and 4 bases from J, with 9 bases between. CDR1 is SGHTA and CDR2 is FQGNSA in the germline V gene. The CDR3 is made up of 13 amino acids. The DNA of the CDR3 is TGTGCCAGCAGCTTTAATGCGCGCACTGAAGCTTTCTTT. Translating it yields CASSFNARTEAFF.

V and J are TRBV2 and TRBJ1-2, with a weak D call TRBD1 (5 bases). CDR3 size: 12 residues. Germline V CDR1 and CDR2: SNHLY, FYNNEI. Trimming left V 11 bases short and J 8 bases short, with 18 bases between. The CDR3 loop reads CAGRQYLEGYTF. As DNA, the CDR3 is TGTGCCGGAAGACAGTATCTTGAAGGCTACACCTTC.

The CDR3 protein is CASSSVGQGISPLHF. The CDR3 DNA is TGTGCCAGCAGCTCCGTGGGACAGGGAATTTCACCCCTCCACTTT. V is TRBV7-9 and J is TRBJ1-6, with 9 bases identical to TRBD1. Looked up from germline, CDR1 is SEHNR and CDR2 is FQNEAQ (reference sequence). The CDR3 consists of 15 residues. V was pared by 4 bases and J by 9 bases, with 7 bases of the junction left unmatched.

V gene TRBV3-1 (or the pseudogene TRBV3-2) combines with J gene TRBJ2-1; D gene ambiguous. CDR3 length equals 13 residues. Germline loops: CDR1 LGHDT, CDR2 YNNKEL (reference sequence). Trimming took 1 base from V and 8 from J, leaving 9 bases between them. As DNA, the CDR3 is TGTGCCAGCAGCCAAGCCGTAGTGGATGAGCAGTTCTTC. This translates into CASSQAVVDEQFF.

CDR3 in amino acids: CSASEREGLTDTQYF. The DNA of the CDR3 is TGCAGTGCTAGTGAACGGGAGGGCCTCACAGATACGCAGTATTTT. The rearrangement uses TRBV20-1 and TRBJ2-3, with 8 bases lining up with TRBD2. The germline V gene has CDR1 DFQATT and CDR2 SNEGSKA (reference sequence). The V gene end was trimmed by 3 bases and the J gene end by 2 bases; junction bases not matched to a gene: 7. The CDR3 is made up of 15 amino acids.

The table lists this clone with a count of one. V is TRBV7-3 and J is TRBJ2-5; 10 nucleotides match TRBD2. Germline lookup yields CDR1 SGHTA and CDR2 FQGTGA. This CDR3 is 13 amino acids long. V trimming: 6 bases; J trimming: 4 bases; junction bases outside the gene matches: 2. CDR3 bases: TGTGCCAGCAGTCCTAGCGGGGGAGAGACCCAGTACTTC. This sequence encodes CASSPSGGETQYF.